Each of the 3 T cell receptor beta chains below was sequenced from the same sample in a study of control samples from healthy donors and cancer patients. TCRdb keeps only in-frame clones here, not all; method: immunoSEQ multiplex PCR. The sample contains fewer than 200,000 clones, about 93% of which appear only once. Sequences were obtained from blood. These receptors were taken from a woman in her fifties or sixties in good health.

V gene TRBV7-9 combines with J gene TRBJ1-4; perhaps TRBD1 as D (5 bases). This CDR3 is built from 15 residues. With 1 base removed from V and 8 bases from J, the gap between germline ends came to 14 bases. The germline CDR1 and CDR2 sequences are SEHNR and FQNEAQ (reference sequence). The DNA for the CDR3 is TGTGCCAGCAGCTTAGTAACAGGTTCCCGCGAAAAACTGTTTTTT. Translation: CASSLVTGSREKLFF.

This chain joins TRBV27 and TRBJ2-7; D possibly matches TRBD1 or TRBD2 (6 bases each). This CDR3 is built from 15 residues. In germline, CDR1 is MNHEY, CDR2 SMNVEV (reference sequence). V was trimmed by 3 bases and J by 2 bases, leaving 14 bases between them. The CDR3: CASSFSWGATYEQYF. The CDR3, as DNA: TGTGCCAGCAGTTTTTCGTGGGGGGCAACCTACGAGCAGTACTTC.

The chain is built from TRBV11-2 and TRBJ2-7; D remains unclear. Trimming pared 0 bases from V and 4 bases from J, leaving 7 bases between. Germline CDR1 SGHAT, CDR2 FQNNGV. The CDR3 consists of 13 residues. CDR3 loop: CASSLERIYEQYF. In DNA, the CDR3 is TGTGCCAGCAGCTTAGAGAGGATTTACGAGCAGTACTTC.